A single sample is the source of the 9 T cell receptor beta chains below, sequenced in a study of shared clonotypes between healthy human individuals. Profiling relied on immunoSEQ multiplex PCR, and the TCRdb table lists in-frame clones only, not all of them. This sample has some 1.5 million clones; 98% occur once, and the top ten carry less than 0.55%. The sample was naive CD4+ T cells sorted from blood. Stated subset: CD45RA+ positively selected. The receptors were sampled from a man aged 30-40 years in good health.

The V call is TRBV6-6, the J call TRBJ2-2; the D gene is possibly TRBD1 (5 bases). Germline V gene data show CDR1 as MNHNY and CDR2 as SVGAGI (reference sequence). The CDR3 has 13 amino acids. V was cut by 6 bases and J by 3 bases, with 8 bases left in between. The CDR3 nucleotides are TGTGCCAGCAGGGGGCTGGACACCGGGGAGCTGTTTTTT. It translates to CASRGLDTGELFF.

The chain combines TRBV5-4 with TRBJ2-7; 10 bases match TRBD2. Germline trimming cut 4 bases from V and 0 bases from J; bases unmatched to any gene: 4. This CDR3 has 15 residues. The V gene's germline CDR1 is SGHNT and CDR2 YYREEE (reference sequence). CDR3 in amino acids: CASSLWTSGSYEQYF. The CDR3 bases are TGTGCCAGCAGCCTGTGGACTAGCGGCTCCTACGAGCAGTACTTC.

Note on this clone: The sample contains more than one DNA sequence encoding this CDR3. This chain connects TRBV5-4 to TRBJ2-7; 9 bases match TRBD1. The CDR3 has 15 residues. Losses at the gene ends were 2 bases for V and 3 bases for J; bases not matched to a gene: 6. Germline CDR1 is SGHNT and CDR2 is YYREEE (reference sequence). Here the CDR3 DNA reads TGTGCCAGCAGCTTACCGGGACAGGGAAGCTACGAGCAGTACTTC. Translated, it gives CASSLPGQGSYEQYF. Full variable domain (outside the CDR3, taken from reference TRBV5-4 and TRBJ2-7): ETGVTQSPTHLIKTRGQQVTLRCSSQSGHNTVSWYQQALGQGPQFIFQYYREEENGRGNFPPRFSGLQFPNYSSELNVNALELDDSALYLCASSLPGQGSYEQYFGPGTRLTVT.

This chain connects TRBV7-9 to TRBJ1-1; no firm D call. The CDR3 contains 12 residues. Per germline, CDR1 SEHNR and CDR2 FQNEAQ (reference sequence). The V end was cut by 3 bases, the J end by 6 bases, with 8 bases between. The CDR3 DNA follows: TGTGCCAGCAGCTTGGCCGAGCCTGAAGCTTTCTTT. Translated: CASSLAEPEAFF.

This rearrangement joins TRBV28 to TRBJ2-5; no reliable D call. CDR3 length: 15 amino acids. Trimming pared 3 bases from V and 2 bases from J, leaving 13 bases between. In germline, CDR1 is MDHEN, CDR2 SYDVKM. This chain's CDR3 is CASSFRRSLQETQYF. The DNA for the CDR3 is TGTGCCAGCAGTTTCCGTCGGAGTCTACAAGAGACCCAGTACTTC.

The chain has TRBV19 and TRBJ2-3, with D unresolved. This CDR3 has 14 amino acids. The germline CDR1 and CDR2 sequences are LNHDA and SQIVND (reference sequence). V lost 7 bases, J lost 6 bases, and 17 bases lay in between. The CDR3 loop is CASKGFSSFDTQYF. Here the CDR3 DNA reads TGTGCCAGTAAGGGCTTCAGTAGTTTTGATACGCAGTATTTT.

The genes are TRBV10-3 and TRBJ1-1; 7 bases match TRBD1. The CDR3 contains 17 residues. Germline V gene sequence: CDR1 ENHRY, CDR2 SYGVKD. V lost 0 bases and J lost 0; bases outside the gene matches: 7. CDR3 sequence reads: CAISESAGQPMNTEAFF. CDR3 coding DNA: TGTGCCATCAGTGAGTCCGCGGGACAGCCCATGAACACTGAAGCTTTCTTT.

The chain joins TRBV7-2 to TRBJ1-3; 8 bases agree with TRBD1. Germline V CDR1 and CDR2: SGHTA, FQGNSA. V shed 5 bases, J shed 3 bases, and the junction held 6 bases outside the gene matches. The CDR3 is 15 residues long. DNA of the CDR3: TGTGCCAGCAGCGCAGGGGGCGCAGGTGGAAACACCATATATTTT. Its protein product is CASSAGGAGGNTIYF.

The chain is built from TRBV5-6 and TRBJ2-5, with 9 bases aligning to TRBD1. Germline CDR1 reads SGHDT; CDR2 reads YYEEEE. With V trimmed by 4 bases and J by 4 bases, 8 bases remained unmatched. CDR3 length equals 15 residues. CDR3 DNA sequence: TGTGCCAGCAGCCCGGACAGGGGTGGAGGAGAGACCCAGTACTTC. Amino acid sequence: CASSPDRGGGETQYF.